Listed here are 23 T cell receptor beta chains from one sample, sequenced in a study of CD8 T cells in ankylosing spondylitis. Broader study findings: A TCR beta motif of 8 or 9 highly homologous variants appeared characteristic of ankylosing spondylitis blood.

Via MiXCR, TCRdb re-called the 5' RACE reads, giving one row per CDR3 protein. The sample lists a few hundred thousand distinct CDR3 sequences; approximately 20% were seen once. These receptors have no known antigen. Material for sequencing was blood, either unsorted or a sorted T cell fraction (not recorded which). Receptors originate from a male donor with ankylosing spondylitis.

This clonotype was counted at least ten times. The chain has TRBV12-3 or TRBV12-4 and TRBJ2-5; tentatively, D is TRBD2 (5 bases). The V end lost 4 bases, the J end lost 5 bases, and 17 bases lay between the germline ends. The CDR3 spans 15 residues. DNA for the CDR3: TGTGCCAGCAGTTCCCTCACGGGGTACGGGGAGACCCAGTACTTC. Residues: CASSSLTGYGETQYF.

This clonotype was seen a handful of times. The chain uses TRBV28 and TRBJ1-1; D call uncertain. V lost 3 bases, J lost 0 bases, and 11 bases lay in between. Germline-derived CDR1 and CDR2 are MDHEN and SYDVKM. There are 15 residues in the CDR3. CDR3 DNA: TGTGCCAGCAGTTTGTTTGTGGGAATGAACACTGAAGCTTTCTTT. This gives the protein CASSLFVGMNTEAFF.

The CDR3 nucleotides read TGTGCCAGCAGCCCGAAAGGCACAGATACGCAGTATTTT. As protein: CASSPKGTDTQYF. This sequence joins TRBV7-2 and TRBJ2-3, with D uncertain. Trimming removed 5 bases from V and 1 base from J, with 7 bases in between. This CDR3 has 13 residues. The V gene's germline CDR1 is SGHTA and CDR2 FQGNSA.

This clonotype has just a few counts. The chain joins TRBV6-2 or TRBV6-3 to TRBJ2-1; D is undetermined. The CDR3 extends over 13 amino acids. V lost 2 bases and J lost 3, with 5 bases in between. Germline lookup yields CDR1 MNHEY and CDR2 SVGEGT. In nucleotides, the CDR3 is TGTGCCAGCAGTTACCCCATCTACAATGAGCAGTTCTTC. It yields the protein CASSYPIYNEQFF.

Only a few counts were recorded for this clonotype. This chain joins TRBV20-1 and TRBJ2-3; 12 bases match TRBD1. CDR1 and CDR2 (germline): DFQATT, SNEGSKA (reference sequence). This CDR3 has 15 amino acids. The V gene end was trimmed by 6 bases and the J gene end by 0 bases; junction bases not matched to a gene: 4. This CDR3 is CSAGQGALSTDTQYF. Written as DNA, the CDR3 is TGCAGTGCGGGACAGGGGGCGCTTAGCACAGATACGCAGTATTTT.

This clonotype turned up a few times. The chain recombines TRBV7-2 with TRBJ2-3; 9 bases fit TRBD2. Per the germline V gene, CDR1 is SGHTA and CDR2 is FQGNSA. The J segment lost 2 bases and the V segment lost 1 base, leaving 4 bases of the junction unmatched. CDR3 length: 16 amino acids. CDR3 nucleotides: TGTGCCAGCAGCTTAGTGGCGGGGGGGTACACAGATACGCAGTATTTT. Translation gives CASSLVAGGYTDTQYF.

This clonotype was detected only a few times. The chain links TRBV5-1 to TRBJ2-1; a weak D match, TRBD2 (7 bases). Germline V lookup: CDR1 SGHRS, CDR2 YFSETQ. V lost 0 bases and J 9 bases, leaving 10 bases between the germline ends. The CDR3 covers 13 residues. The CDR3 DNA reads TGCGCCAGCAGCTTGGAAGGGGGGGGTGAGCAGTTCTTC. Its translation is CASSLEGGGEQFF.

The CDR3 nucleotides read TGTGCCAGCAGCTTAGCGTTAGCGGGGACTACATACAATGAGCAGTTCTTC. Translating it yields CASSLALAGTTYNEQFF. V usage is TRBV7-6 and J usage is TRBJ2-1; 8 bases are shared with TRBD2. The CDR3 runs 17 residues. CDR1 SGHVS and CDR2 FNYEAQ come from the germline V gene. J lost 4 bases, V lost 0 bases, and 8 bases had no gene match.

This chain connects TRBV3-1 to TRBJ2-5, with D uncertain. V was pared by 7 bases and J by 5 bases, with 20 bases between. The germline V gene encodes CDR1 LGHDT and CDR2 YNNKEL (reference sequence). The CDR3 sequence is 15 residues long. In nucleotides, the CDR3 is TGTGCCAGCACTCGTGACCCAAGTTATGTGGAGACCCAGTACTTC. Its translation is CASTRDPSYVETQYF.

This clonotype was recorded many times. The chain has TRBV5-1 and TRBJ2-1, with a possible D match to TRBD2 (6 bases). V lost 0 bases and J 3 bases, leaving 13 bases between the germline ends. The CDR3 sequence is 16 residues long. Looked up from germline, CDR1 is SGHRS and CDR2 is YFSETQ. CDR3 DNA: TGCGCCAGCAGCTTGGGTGGGCTAGCGTACTACAATGAGCAGTTCTTC. Translation: CASSLGGLAYYNEQFF. Full variable domain (outside the CDR3, taken from reference TRBV5-1 and TRBJ2-1): KAGVTQTPRYLIKTRGQQVTLSCSPISGHRSVSWYQQTPGQGLQFLFEYFSETQRNKGNFPGRFSGRQFSNSRSEMNVSTLELGDSALYLCASSLGGLAYYNEQFFGPGTRLTVL.

The chain carries TRBV28 and TRBJ2-1; 7 nucleotides align to TRBD2. Germline CDR1 is MDHEN and CDR2 is SYDVKM. The CDR3 is made up of 14 amino acids. V gave up 2 bases and J gave up 6 bases; unmatched junction bases: 4. The CDR3 DNA is TGTGCCAGCAGTTTAGGGGCGGGAGTCAATGAGCAGTTCTTC. The encoded protein is CASSLGAGVNEQFF.

This chain connects TRBV10-3 to TRBJ2-1, with 11 bases identical to TRBD2. The CDR3 has 19 residues. Per germline, CDR1 ENHRY and CDR2 SYGVKD. Germline trimming cut 0 bases from V and 0 bases from J; bases unmatched to any gene: 7. The CDR3 loop reads CAISESPSGGPSSYNEQFF. The CDR3 DNA follows: TGTGCCATCAGTGAGTCTCCTAGCGGGGGGCCGAGCTCCTACAATGAGCAGTTCTTC.

This chain joins TRBV12-3 or TRBV12-4 and TRBJ1-5, with D possibly being TRBD1 (6 bases). This CDR3 is 15 amino acids long. Trimming removed 5 bases from V and 1 base from J, with 12 bases in between. DNA of the CDR3: TGTGCCAGCAGTATACAAGGGGGGAGCAATCAGCCCCAGCATTTT. This sequence encodes CASSIQGGSNQPQHF.

This clonotype showed up just a few times. The CDR3 DNA is TGTGCCAGCAGCGTAGTGGTCACCGGGGAGCTGTTTTTT. Its protein is CASSVVVTGELFF. V gene TRBV9 combines with J gene TRBJ2-2; D is undetermined. Trimming took 0 bases from V and 4 from J, leaving 4 bases between them. The CDR3 is 13 amino acids. Germline V gives CDR1 SGDLS, CDR2 YYNGEE. The whole variable domain, filled in from reference TRBV9 and TRBJ2-2, reads DSGVTQTPKHLITATGQRVTLRCSPRSGDLSVYWYQQSLDQGLQFLIQYYNGEERAKGNILERFSAQQFPDLHSELNLSSLELGDSALYFCASSVVVTGELFFGEGSRLTVL.

The sample holds a few counts of this clonotype. The genes are TRBV6-2 or TRBV6-3 and TRBJ1-5, with unresolved D. This CDR3 has 16 amino acids. CDR1 is MNHEY and CDR2 is SVGEGT in the germline V gene. V lost 8 bases and J lost 3, with 20 bases in between. The CDR3 loop reads CASSLWEIIPNQPQHF. Written as DNA, the CDR3 is TGTGCCAGCTCACTCTGGGAGATTATACCCAATCAGCCCCAGCATTTT.

V gene TRBV7-9 combines with J gene TRBJ2-2; weak D call: TRBD1 (5 bases). The CDR3 extends over 16 amino acids. CDR1 and CDR2 from the germline V gene are SEHNR and FQNEAQ (reference sequence). V was pared by 5 bases and J by 1 base, with 14 bases between. The CDR3 bases are TGTGCCAGCAGCGGGGCGTGGCAGGGGAACACCGGGGAGCTGTTTTTT. Its protein product is CASSGAWQGNTGELFF. The variable domain in full, completed from reference TRBV7-9 and TRBJ2-2, reads DTGVSQNPRHKITKRGQNVTFRCDPISEHNRLYWYRQTLGQGPEFLTYFQNEAQLEKSRLLSDRFSAERPKGSFSTLEIQRTEQGDSAMYLCASSGAWQGNTGELFFGEGSRLTVL.

This clonotype was counted only a few times. The chain employs TRBV20-1 and TRBJ1-5, with D unclear. Germline CDR1 DFQATT, CDR2 SNEGSKA (reference sequence). V shed 6 bases and J shed 4 bases, with 19 bases lying between them. The length of the CDR3 is 15 residues. The CDR3 DNA reads TGCAGTGCCCACGGACGGTGCGTTACAAATCAGCCCCAGCATTTT. Amino acids: CSAHGRCVTNQPQHF.

This clonotype was detected only a few times. The chain joins TRBV4-1 to TRBJ1-1, with D tentatively TRBD1 (5 bases). Germline CDR1 and CDR2: MGHRA and YSYEKL. V dropped 0 bases and J dropped 5 bases, with 10 bases sitting between them. This CDR3 is 14 amino acids long. This CDR3 is CASSQDAGWTEAFF. Written as DNA, the CDR3 is TGCGCCAGCAGCCAAGATGCAGGGTGGACTGAAGCTTTCTTT.

The J gene is TRBJ1-1, the V gene TRBV7-9; the D is unclear. The CDR3 loop spans 15 amino acids. Germline V gene data show CDR1 as SEHNR and CDR2 as FQNEAQ (reference sequence). Trimming removed 2 bases at V and 0 bases at J, with 10 bases between. The CDR3 sequence: CASSLLSGMNTEAFF. DNA for the CDR3: TGTGCCAGCAGCTTATTATCCGGCATGAACACTGAAGCTTTCTTT.

This clonotype was recorded a few times. The V and J genes are TRBV7-9 and TRBJ1-1, with D possibly matching TRBD1 (5 bases). In germline, CDR1 is SEHNR, CDR2 FQNEAQ (reference sequence). The CDR3 has 13 residues. V gave up 5 bases and J gave up 10 bases, with 17 bases separating them. The CDR3 DNA reads TGTGCCAGCAGCCCCGCCGGGAGCGGGGGAGCTTTCTTT. As protein: CASSPAGSGGAFF. Combining the CDR3 with reference TRBV7-9 and TRBJ1-1 gives the whole variable domain DTGVSQNPRHKITKRGQNVTFRCDPISEHNRLYWYRQTLGQGPEFLTYFQNEAQLEKSRLLSDRFSAERPKGSFSTLEIQRTEQGDSAMYLCASSPAGSGGAFFGQGTRLTVV.

CDR3 loop: CASIIRAGDVDEQYF. The CDR3 DNA sequence: TGTGCCAGCATCATCAGGGCAGGGGACGTCGACGAGCAGTACTTC. This rearrangement joins TRBV2 to TRBJ2-7; tentative D call: TRBD1 (6 bases). Between the trimmed V and J ends, which lost 7 bases and 5 bases, there was a span of 21 bases. Germline V gene data show CDR1 as SNHLY and CDR2 as FYNNEI. The CDR3 contains 15 residues.

V usage is TRBV7-8 and J usage is TRBJ2-5; D gene unclear. The CDR3 is made up of 14 amino acids. Germline CDR1 is SGHVS and CDR2 is FQNEAQ. V was trimmed by 2 bases and J by 5 bases, leaving 12 bases between them. The CDR3 spells CASSLSLSRETQYF. The DNA for the CDR3 is TGTGCCAGCAGCTTATCACTGTCCCGGGAGACCCAGTACTTC. The full variable domain, in which reference TRBV7-8 and TRBJ2-5 provide the parts outside the CDR3, is GAGVSQSPRYKVAKRGQDVALRCDPISGHVSLFWYQQALGQGPEFLTYFQNEAQLDKSGLPSDRFFAERPEGSVSTLKIQRTQQEDSAVYLCASSLSLSRETQYFGPGTRLLVL.

This chain uses TRBV4-3 with TRBJ1-1, with D perhaps matching TRBD1 (5 bases). The CDR3 spans 12 residues. Germline-derived CDR1 and CDR2 are LGHNA and YSLEER. Trimming stripped 0 bases from V and 7 bases from J, with 6 bases between. CDR3 sequence: CASSQDGGEAFF. The CDR3 DNA reads as TGCGCCAGCAGCCAAGATGGGGGTGAAGCTTTCTTT.